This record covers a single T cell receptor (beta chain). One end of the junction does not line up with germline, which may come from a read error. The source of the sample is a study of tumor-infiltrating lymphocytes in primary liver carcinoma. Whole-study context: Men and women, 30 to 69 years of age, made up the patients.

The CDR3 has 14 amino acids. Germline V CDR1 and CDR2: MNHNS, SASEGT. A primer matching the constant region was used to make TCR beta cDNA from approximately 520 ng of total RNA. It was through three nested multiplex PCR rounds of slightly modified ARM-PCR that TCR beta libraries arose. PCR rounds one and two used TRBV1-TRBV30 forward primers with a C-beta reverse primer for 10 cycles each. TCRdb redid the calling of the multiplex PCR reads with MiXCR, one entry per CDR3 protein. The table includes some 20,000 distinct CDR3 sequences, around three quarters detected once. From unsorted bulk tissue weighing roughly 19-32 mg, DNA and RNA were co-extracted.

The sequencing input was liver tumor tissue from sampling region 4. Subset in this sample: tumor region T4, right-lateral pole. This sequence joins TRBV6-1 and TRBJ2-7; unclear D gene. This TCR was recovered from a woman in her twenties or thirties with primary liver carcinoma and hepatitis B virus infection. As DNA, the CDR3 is TGTACCAGCAGTGATTCACATTATGGATCCGAGCAGAACTTC. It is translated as CTSSDSHYGSEQNF.